Listed below are T cell receptor beta chains from one sample, sequenced in a study of T-cell reconstitution after alpha-beta-depleted transplantation in children. MiXCR was run by TCRdb on the PCR reads, yielding one entry per CDR3 protein. The table has 250,000 or so distinct CDR3 sequences, less than 9% seen once. The sequenced sample was PBMCs, mostly from graft donor cells, obtained 180 days after TCRalphabeta/CD19-depleted stem cell transplant. The receptors were sampled from a male patient aged 5 to 17 who had a stem cell transplant for acute lymphoblastic leukemia, so the T cells may come from the graft donor. Both conserved end residues are part of each CDR3. Fields, in order: J gene, clone size, D gene, V gene, CDR3 protein, CDR3 DNA. D genes are given only for firm matches. Some rows mark clone size as missing; the rest say once, few, many or name a class of expanded clone.

j_call: TRBJ2-5; clone_size: many; d_call: NA; v_call: TRBV18; cdr3_aa: CASSPIQETQYF; cdr3_nt: TGTGCCAGCTCACCTATCCAAGAGACCCAGTACTTC
j_call: TRBJ1-6; clone_size: many; d_call: NA; v_call: TRBV29-1; cdr3_aa: CSVLDTPNSPLHF; cdr3_nt: TGCAGCGTCCTGGACACTCCGAATTCACCCCTCCACTTT
j_call: TRBJ1-5; clone_size: many; d_call: TRBD1; v_call: TRBV5-1; cdr3_aa: CASSLEGTGHQPQHF; cdr3_nt: TGCGCCAGCAGCTTGGAAGGGACAGGGCATCAGCCCCAGCATTTT
j_call: TRBJ1-1; clone_size: many; d_call: TRBD1; v_call: TRBV28; cdr3_aa: CASSLSGTANTEAFF; cdr3_nt: TGTGCCAGCAGTCTTTCCGGGACAGCGAACACTGAAGCTTTCTTT
j_call: TRBJ2-1; clone_size: many; d_call: NA; v_call: TRBV20-1; cdr3_aa: CSARVARTGSYNEQFF; cdr3_nt: TGCAGTGCTAGAGTGGCTCGAACGGGCTCCTACAATGAGCAGTTCTTC
j_call: TRBJ2-7; clone_size: many; d_call: NA; v_call: TRBV28; cdr3_aa: CASNGEGAGHYEQYF; cdr3_nt: TGTGCCAGCAATGGGGAAGGGGCGGGGCACTACGAGCAGTACTTC
j_call: TRBJ1-1; clone_size: NA; d_call: NA; v_call: TRBV12-5; cdr3_aa: CASGLVQSNTEAFF; cdr3_nt: TGTGCTAGTGGTTTGGTACAAAGTAACACTGAAGCTTTCTTT
j_call: TRBJ1-5; clone_size: many; d_call: NA; v_call: TRBV20-1; cdr3_aa: CSAREQGNQPQHF; cdr3_nt: TGCAGTGCTAGAGAACAGGGCAATCAGCCCCAGCATTTT
j_call: TRBJ2-7; clone_size: many; d_call: TRBD2; v_call: TRBV7-2; cdr3_aa: CASSLEAPGLAGEQYF; cdr3_nt: TGTGCCAGCAGCTTAGAGGCCCCGGGACTAGCGGGGGAGCAGTACTTC
j_call: TRBJ2-2; clone_size: many; d_call: TRBD1; v_call: TRBV28; cdr3_aa: CASSLWRQGTGELFF; cdr3_nt: TGTGCCAGCAGTTTATGGAGACAGGGCACCGGGGAGCTGTTTTTT
j_call: TRBJ2-1; clone_size: many; d_call: NA; v_call: TRBV7-2; cdr3_aa: CASRVGRSYNEQFF; cdr3_nt: TGTGCCAGCAGGGTCGGCAGGTCCTACAATGAGCAGTTCTTC
j_call: TRBJ2-6; clone_size: many; d_call: TRBD1; v_call: TRBV10-3; cdr3_aa: CAISERQGAYGANVLTF; cdr3_nt: TGTGCCATCAGTGAGCGACAGGGGGCTTATGGGGCCAACGTCCTGACTTTC
j_call: TRBJ1-2; clone_size: many; d_call: TRBD1; v_call: TRBV9; cdr3_aa: CASSDRGWGYGYTF; cdr3_nt: TGTGCCAGCAGCGACAGGGGCTGGGGCTATGGCTACACCTTC
j_call: TRBJ1-3; clone_size: few; d_call: NA; v_call: TRBV7-6; cdr3_aa: CASSLAQTDSGNTIYF; cdr3_nt: TGTGCCAGCAGCTTAGCACAGACCGACTCTGGAAACACCATATATTTT
j_call: TRBJ2-3; clone_size: many; d_call: TRBD2; v_call: TRBV5-1; cdr3_aa: CASSLGLAGVSDTQYF; cdr3_nt: TGCGCCAGCAGCTTGGGTCTAGCGGGAGTTTCCGATACGCAGTATTTT
j_call: TRBJ1-2; clone_size: many; d_call: TRBD1; v_call: TRBV29-1; cdr3_aa: CSVVPSQGGYGYTF; cdr3_nt: TGCAGCGTTGTCCCCTCACAGGGGGGCTATGGCTACACCTTC
j_call: TRBJ1-5; clone_size: few; d_call: NA; v_call: TRBV19; cdr3_aa: CASSPHYKDQPQHF; cdr3_nt: TGTGCCAGTAGTCCCCACTACAAAGATCAGCCCCAGCATTTT
j_call: TRBJ2-3; clone_size: many; d_call: NA; v_call: TRBV12-3/TRBV12-4; cdr3_aa: CASSFSPGAGTDTQYF; cdr3_nt: TGTGCCAGCAGTTTCAGCCCGGGGGCGGGCACAGATACGCAGTATTTT
j_call: TRBJ1-1; clone_size: many; d_call: NA; v_call: TRBV7-9; cdr3_aa: CASSFARGTEAFF; cdr3_nt: TGTGCCAGCAGCTTCGCCAGGGGCACTGAAGCTTTCTTT
j_call: TRBJ2-2; clone_size: many; d_call: NA; v_call: TRBV7-7; cdr3_aa: CASSLAGSGELFF; cdr3_nt: TGTGCCAGCAGCTTAGCCGGCTCCGGGGAGCTGTTTTTT
j_call: TRBJ1-3; clone_size: many; d_call: NA; v_call: TRBV5-1; cdr3_aa: CASSLLSTMDTIYF; cdr3_nt: TGCGCCAGCAGCTTATTATCTACCATGGACACCATATATTTT
j_call: TRBJ2-1; clone_size: many; d_call: TRBD2; v_call: TRBV29-1; cdr3_aa: CSVGREGFYNEQFF; cdr3_nt: TGCAGCGTCGGCCGGGAGGGGTTCTACAATGAGCAGTTCTTC
j_call: TRBJ2-7; clone_size: many; d_call: TRBD2; v_call: TRBV14; cdr3_aa: CASSLLSSGRAPYEQYF; cdr3_nt: TGTGCCAGCAGCCTACTATCTAGCGGGAGGGCCCCTTACGAGCAGTACTTC
j_call: TRBJ1-1; clone_size: many; d_call: TRBD1; v_call: TRBV4-2; cdr3_aa: CASSQRPQGVNTEAFF; cdr3_nt: TGTGCCAGCAGCCAACGGCCTCAGGGGGTGAACACTGAAGCTTTCTTT
j_call: TRBJ2-1; clone_size: many; d_call: NA; v_call: TRBV20-1; cdr3_aa: CSARVGGPYNEQFF; cdr3_nt: TGCAGTGCTAGGGTCGGGGGCCCATACAATGAGCAGTTCTTC
j_call: TRBJ2-3; clone_size: many; d_call: TRBD2; v_call: TRBV5-1; cdr3_aa: CASSSHPGTSGSSSTDTQYF; cdr3_nt: TGCGCCAGCAGCTCCCATCCCGGGACTAGCGGGTCATCTAGCACAGATACGCAGTATTTT
j_call: TRBJ1-6; clone_size: many; d_call: TRBD1; v_call: TRBV5-5; cdr3_aa: CASSVRQGPPDSPLHF; cdr3_nt: TGTGCCAGCAGCGTCAGACAGGGCCCCCCCGATTCACCCCTCCACTTT
j_call: TRBJ2-1; clone_size: many; d_call: TRBD2; v_call: TRBV20-1; cdr3_aa: CSARDGAGGSYNEQFF; cdr3_nt: TGCAGTGCTAGAGATGGAGCGGGAGGCTCCTACAATGAGCAGTTCTTC
j_call: TRBJ2-4; clone_size: many; d_call: TRBD2; v_call: TRBV11-2; cdr3_aa: CASSLVVLAGGPLAKNIQYF; cdr3_nt: TGTGCCAGCAGCTTAGTGGTGTTAGCGGGAGGGCCTTTAGCCAAAAACATTCAGTACTTC
j_call: TRBJ1-5; clone_size: many; d_call: NA; v_call: TRBV7-6; cdr3_aa: CASSLRAPQDGDQPQHF; cdr3_nt: TGTGCCAGCAGCTTGAGAGCGCCACAGGACGGGGATCAGCCCCAGCATTTT
j_call: TRBJ1-2; clone_size: many; d_call: NA; v_call: TRBV6-6; cdr3_aa: CASNPPDNYGYTF; cdr3_nt: TGTGCCAGCAACCCCCCAGATAACTATGGCTACACCTTC
j_call: TRBJ2-7; clone_size: many; d_call: NA; v_call: TRBV6-1; cdr3_aa: CASSEAPRSAYEQYF; cdr3_nt: TGTGCCAGCAGTGAAGCCCCTAGGTCGGCCTACGAGCAGTACTTC
j_call: TRBJ2-2; clone_size: NA; d_call: NA; v_call: TRBV4-3; cdr3_aa: CASKNLDNGELFF; cdr3_nt: TGCGCCAGCAAGAACTTGGATAACGGGGAGCTGTTTTTT
j_call: TRBJ2-5; clone_size: many; d_call: TRBD1; v_call: TRBV5-1; cdr3_aa: CASSLAGQGRFQETQYF; cdr3_nt: TGCGCCAGCAGCTTGGCCGGACAGGGAAGGTTCCAAGAGACCCAGTACTTC
j_call: TRBJ2-3; clone_size: many; d_call: NA; v_call: TRBV7-9; cdr3_aa: CASSLLDGWADTQYF; cdr3_nt: TGTGCCAGCAGCTTATTAGATGGGTGGGCAGATACGCAGTATTTT
j_call: TRBJ1-2; clone_size: NA; d_call: NA; v_call: TRBV7-2; cdr3_aa: CASSLNRGYREDYGYTF; cdr3_nt: TGTGCCAGCAGCTTAAATAGGGGGTACAGGGAGGACTATGGCTACACCTTC
j_call: TRBJ1-3; clone_size: NA; d_call: NA; v_call: TRBV11-2; cdr3_aa: CASSPLVVNAISGNTIYF; cdr3_nt: TGTGCCAGCAGCCCCCTTGTAGTGAACGCGATCTCTGGAAACACCATATATTTT
j_call: TRBJ2-6; clone_size: many; d_call: NA; v_call: TRBV3-1; cdr3_aa: CASSQSLDNVLTF; cdr3_nt: TGTGCCAGCAGCCAATCCCTGGACAACGTCCTGACTTTC
j_call: TRBJ1-1; clone_size: many; d_call: TRBD1; v_call: TRBV5-1; cdr3_aa: CASRTGGEAFF; cdr3_nt: TGCGCCAGCAGGACAGGGGGCGAAGCTTTCTTT
j_call: TRBJ2-7; clone_size: many; d_call: NA; v_call: TRBV9; cdr3_aa: CASSALDRSYEQYF; cdr3_nt: TGTGCCAGCAGCGCCCTAGACAGATCCTACGAGCAGTACTTC
j_call: TRBJ2-1; clone_size: many; d_call: TRBD1; v_call: TRBV9; cdr3_aa: CASSGAGTGGNNEQFF; cdr3_nt: TGTGCCAGCAGCGGAGCAGGGACAGGGGGGAATAATGAGCAGTTCTTC
j_call: TRBJ2-4; clone_size: many; d_call: NA; v_call: TRBV5-1; cdr3_aa: CASSLAPGTAKNIQYF; cdr3_nt: TGCGCCAGCAGCTTGGCGCCAGGGACTGCCAAAAACATTCAGTACTTC
j_call: TRBJ2-1; clone_size: many; d_call: NA; v_call: TRBV15; cdr3_aa: CATSLRDRYNEQFF; cdr3_nt: TGTGCCACCAGCTTGCGGGACAGATACAATGAGCAGTTCTTC
j_call: TRBJ2-7; clone_size: many; d_call: NA; v_call: TRBV28; cdr3_aa: CASSLRVGREQYF; cdr3_nt: TGTGCCAGCAGCCTTCGGGTGGGCCGCGAGCAGTACTTC
j_call: TRBJ2-3; clone_size: many; d_call: NA; v_call: TRBV20-1; cdr3_aa: CSARPSTDTQYF; cdr3_nt: TGCAGTGCTAGACCTAGCACAGATACGCAGTATTTT
j_call: TRBJ1-2; clone_size: NA; d_call: NA; v_call: TRBV7-8; cdr3_aa: CASSPQVGLGGYTF; cdr3_nt: TGTGCCAGCAGCCCACAGGTGGGGCTCGGGGGCTACACCTTC